This T cell receptor (beta chain) was recorded in a study of neoadjuvant anti-PD-1 for oral cavity cancer. The method was immunoSEQ multiplex PCR; TCRdb's version includes in-frame clones alone and lacks a portion of them. Here the sample spans over 11,000 clones, roughly 70% being singletons. The V gene end was trimmed by 5 bases and the J gene end by 4 bases; junction bases not matched to a gene: 6. The CDR3 contains 18 residues. Germline-derived CDR1 and CDR2 are SGHVS and FQNEAQ. V gene TRBV7-8 combines with J gene TRBJ2-6; 15 nucleotides align to TRBD2. The TCR comes from a person aged 40 to 85 with oral cavity squamous cell carcinoma. Sequenced here: PBMCs, sampled before nivolumab (anti-PD-1) treatment. The CDR3 loop reads CASSRGTSGRTGANVLTF. The CDR3 coding sequence is TGTGCCAGCAGCCGCGGGACTAGCGGGAGGACAGGGGCCAACGTCCTGACTTTC.